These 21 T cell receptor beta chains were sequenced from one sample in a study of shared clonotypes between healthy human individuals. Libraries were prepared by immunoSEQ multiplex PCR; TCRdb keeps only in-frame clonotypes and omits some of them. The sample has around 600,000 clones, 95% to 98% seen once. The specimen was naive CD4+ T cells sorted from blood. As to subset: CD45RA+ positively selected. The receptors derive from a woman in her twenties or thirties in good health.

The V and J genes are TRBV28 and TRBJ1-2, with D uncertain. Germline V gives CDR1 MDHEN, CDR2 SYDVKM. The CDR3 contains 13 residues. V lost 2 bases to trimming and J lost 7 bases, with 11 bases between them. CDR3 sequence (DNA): TGTGCCAGCAGTTTAAAACCGTCGCTTGGCTACACCTTC. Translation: CASSLKPSLGYTF.

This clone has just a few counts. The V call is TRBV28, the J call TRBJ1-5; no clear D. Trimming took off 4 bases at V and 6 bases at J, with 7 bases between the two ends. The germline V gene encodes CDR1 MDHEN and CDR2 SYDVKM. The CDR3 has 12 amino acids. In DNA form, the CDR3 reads TGTGCCAGCAGTTCCCGAGTTCAGCCCCAGCATTTT. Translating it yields CASSSRVQPQHF.

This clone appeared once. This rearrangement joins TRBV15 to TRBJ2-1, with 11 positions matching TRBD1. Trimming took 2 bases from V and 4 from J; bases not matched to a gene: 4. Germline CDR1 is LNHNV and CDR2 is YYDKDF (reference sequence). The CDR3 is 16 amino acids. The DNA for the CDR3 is TGTGCCACCAGCAGACTGGACAGGGGGCCGTACAATGAGCAGTTCTTC. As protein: CATSRLDRGPYNEQFF.

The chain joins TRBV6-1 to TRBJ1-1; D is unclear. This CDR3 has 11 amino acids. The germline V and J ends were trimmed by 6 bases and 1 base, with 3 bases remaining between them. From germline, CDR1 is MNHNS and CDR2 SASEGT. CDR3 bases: TGTGCCAGCAGGAGGAACACTGAAGCTTTCTTT. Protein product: CASRRNTEAFF.

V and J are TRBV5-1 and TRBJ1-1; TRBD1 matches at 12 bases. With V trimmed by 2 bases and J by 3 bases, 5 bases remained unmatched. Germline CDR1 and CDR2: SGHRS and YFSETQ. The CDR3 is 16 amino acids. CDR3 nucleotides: TGCGCCAGCAGCTTAGGGACAGGGGGCCGCGACACTGAAGCTTTCTTT. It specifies CASSLGTGGRDTEAFF.

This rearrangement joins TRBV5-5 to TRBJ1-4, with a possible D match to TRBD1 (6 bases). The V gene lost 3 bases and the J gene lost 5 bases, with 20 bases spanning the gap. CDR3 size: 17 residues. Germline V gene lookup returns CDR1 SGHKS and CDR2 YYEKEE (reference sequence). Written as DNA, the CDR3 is TGTGCCAGCAGCTCGCGACCTTTAGGGGGGTCGAATGAAAAACTGTTTTTT. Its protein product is CASSSRPLGGSNEKLFF.

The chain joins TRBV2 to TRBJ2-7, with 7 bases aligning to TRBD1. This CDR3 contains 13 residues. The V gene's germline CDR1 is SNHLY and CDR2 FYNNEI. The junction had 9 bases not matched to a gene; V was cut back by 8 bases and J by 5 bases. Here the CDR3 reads CASGTAGDNEQYF. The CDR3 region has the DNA TGTGCCAGCGGGACAGCCGGCGATAACGAGCAGTACTTC.

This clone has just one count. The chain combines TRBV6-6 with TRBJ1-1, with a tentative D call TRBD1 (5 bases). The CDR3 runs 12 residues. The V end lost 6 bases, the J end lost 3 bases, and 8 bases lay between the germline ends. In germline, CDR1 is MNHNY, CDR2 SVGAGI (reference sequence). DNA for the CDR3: TGTGCCAGCAGCAGGACACACACTGAAGCTTTCTTT. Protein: CASSRTHTEAFF.

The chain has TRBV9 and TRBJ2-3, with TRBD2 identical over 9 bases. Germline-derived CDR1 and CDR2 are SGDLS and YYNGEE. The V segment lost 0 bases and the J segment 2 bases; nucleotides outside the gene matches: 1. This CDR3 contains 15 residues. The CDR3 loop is CASSVGGRDTDTQYF. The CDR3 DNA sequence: TGTGCCAGCAGCGTAGGCGGGAGGGACACAGATACGCAGTATTTT.

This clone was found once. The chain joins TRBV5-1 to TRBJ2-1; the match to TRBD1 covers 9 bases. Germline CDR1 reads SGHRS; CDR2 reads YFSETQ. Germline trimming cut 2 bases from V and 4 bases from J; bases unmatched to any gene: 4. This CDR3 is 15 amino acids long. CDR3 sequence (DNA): TGCGCCAGCAGCTTCGCGGGACAGGGATACAATGAGCAGTTCTTC. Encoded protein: CASSFAGQGYNEQFF.

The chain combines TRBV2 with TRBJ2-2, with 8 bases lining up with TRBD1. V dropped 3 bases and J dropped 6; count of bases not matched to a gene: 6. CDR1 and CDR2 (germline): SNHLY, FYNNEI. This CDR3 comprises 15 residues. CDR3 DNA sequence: TGTGCCAGCAGTGAGAGGGCAGGGGGCCCCGGGGAGCTGTTTTTT. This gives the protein CASSERAGGPGELFF.

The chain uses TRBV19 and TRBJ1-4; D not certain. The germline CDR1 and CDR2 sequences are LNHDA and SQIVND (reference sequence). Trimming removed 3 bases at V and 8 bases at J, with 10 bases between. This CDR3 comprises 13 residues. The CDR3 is CASSMAYEEKLFF. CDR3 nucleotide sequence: TGTGCCAGTAGTATGGCATACGAAGAAAAACTGTTTTTT.

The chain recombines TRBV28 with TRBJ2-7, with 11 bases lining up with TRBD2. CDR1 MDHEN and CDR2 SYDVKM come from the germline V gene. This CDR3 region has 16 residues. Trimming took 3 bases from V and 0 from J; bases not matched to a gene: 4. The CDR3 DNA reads TGTGCCAGCAGTTTCCCTAGCGGGAGGACCTCCTACGAGCAGTACTTC. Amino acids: CASSFPSGRTSYEQYF.

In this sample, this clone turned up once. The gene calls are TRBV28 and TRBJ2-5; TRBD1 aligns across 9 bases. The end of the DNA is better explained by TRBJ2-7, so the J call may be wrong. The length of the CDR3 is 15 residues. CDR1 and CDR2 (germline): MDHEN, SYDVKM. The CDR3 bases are TGTGCCAGCACCCTAGGGGGGACAGGGTCTTACGAGCAGTACTTC. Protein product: CASTLGGTGSYEQYF.

The CDR3 bases are TGTGCCAGCTCACAGACCGGGACAGGGACAGATACGCAGTATTTT. It encodes CASSQTGTGTDTQYF. The rearrangement uses TRBV18 and TRBJ2-3; 9 bases fit TRBD1. The germline gives CDR1 KGHSH, CDR2 LQKENI. V shed 4 bases and J 3 bases; nucleotides not matched to a gene: 5. The CDR3 has 15 amino acids.

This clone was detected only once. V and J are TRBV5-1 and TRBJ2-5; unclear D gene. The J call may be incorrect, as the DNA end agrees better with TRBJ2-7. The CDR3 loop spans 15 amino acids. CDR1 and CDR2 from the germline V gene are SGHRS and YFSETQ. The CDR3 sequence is CASSLDSLGTYEQYF. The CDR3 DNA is TGCGCCAGCAGCTTGGACTCATTGGGGACCTACGAGCAGTACTTC.

This chain's CDR3 is CASTGDRAKPQHF. In nucleotides, the CDR3 is TGTGCCAGCACGGGTGACAGGGCTAAGCCCCAGCATTTT. The chain has TRBV2 and TRBJ1-5; 7 bases fit TRBD1. The trim removed 7 bases at V and 8 bases at J, leaving 8 bases unmatched. Germline assignment: CDR1 SNHLY and CDR2 FYNNEI. The CDR3 covers 13 residues.

As DNA, the CDR3 is TGCGCCAGCAGCTGGGGAACAGGGGCCCACGAGCAGTACTTC. Translation: CASSWGTGAHEQYF. V usage is TRBV5-1 and J usage is TRBJ2-7; 7 positions agree with TRBD1. The CDR3 is made up of 14 amino acids. Germline-derived CDR1 and CDR2 are SGHRS and YFSETQ. V was clipped by 3 bases and J by 5 bases; unmatched bases: 8.

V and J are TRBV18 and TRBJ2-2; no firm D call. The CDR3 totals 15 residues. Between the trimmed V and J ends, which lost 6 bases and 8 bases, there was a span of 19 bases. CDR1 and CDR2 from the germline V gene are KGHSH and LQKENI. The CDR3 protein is CASSPQTGPEGELFF. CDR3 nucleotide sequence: TGTGCCAGCTCCCCTCAGACTGGACCCGAGGGGGAGCTGTTTTTT.

As DNA, the CDR3 is TGTGCCAGCAGTCCTTGGGGGGGCCATTCCTCCTACGAGCAGTACTTC. Translation: CASSPWGGHSSYEQYF. The genes are TRBV27 and TRBJ2-7; a possible D gene is TRBD2 (7 bases). V lost 5 bases to trimming and J lost 0 bases, with 17 bases between them. The CDR3 spans 16 residues. Germline V gene sequence: CDR1 MNHEY, CDR2 SMNVEV (reference sequence).

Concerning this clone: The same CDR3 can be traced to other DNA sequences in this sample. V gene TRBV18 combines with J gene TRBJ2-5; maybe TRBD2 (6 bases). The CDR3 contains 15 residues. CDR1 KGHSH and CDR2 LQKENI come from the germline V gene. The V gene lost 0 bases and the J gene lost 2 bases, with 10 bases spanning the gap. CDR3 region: CASSPPGLLQETQYF. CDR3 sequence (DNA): TGTGCCAGCTCACCACCGGGACTCCTTCAAGAGACCCAGTACTTC.